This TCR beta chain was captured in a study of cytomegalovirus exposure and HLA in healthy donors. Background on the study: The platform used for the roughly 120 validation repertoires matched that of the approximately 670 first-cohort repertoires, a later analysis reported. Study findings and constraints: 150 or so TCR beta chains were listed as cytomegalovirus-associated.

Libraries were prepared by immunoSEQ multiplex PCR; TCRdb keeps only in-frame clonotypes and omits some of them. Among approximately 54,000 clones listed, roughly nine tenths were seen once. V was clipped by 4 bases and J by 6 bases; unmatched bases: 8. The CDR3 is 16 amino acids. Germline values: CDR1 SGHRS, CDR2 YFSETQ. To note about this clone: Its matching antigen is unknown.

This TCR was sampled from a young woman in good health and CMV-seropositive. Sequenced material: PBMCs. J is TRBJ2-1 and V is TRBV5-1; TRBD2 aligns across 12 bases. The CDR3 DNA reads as TGCGCCAGCAGCGAACCTCCTAGCGGGGGGGCCAATGAGCAGTTCTTC. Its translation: CASSEPPSGGANEQFF.